This TCR beta chain appears in the sequencing data of a study of regulatory T cells in long-lasting Graves disease. The TCR beta library used iRepertoire HTBI primers with Arm-PCR amplification of CDR3. TCRdb fed the multiplex PCR reads into MiXCR, producing one record per CDR3 protein. In the table there are some 340,000 distinct CDR3 sequences, over 9.5% of which are singletons. The germline V gene encodes CDR1 SGHDN and CDR2 FVKESK. The CDR3 consists of 15 residues. With V trimmed by 4 bases and J by 7 bases, 12 bases remained unmatched. The sample's time point: newly diagnosed GD, antithyroid drugs for less than 3 months. Construction of the TCR library relied on RNA isolated from PBMCs. Ten or more counts support this clonotype. The sample was also linked to a second study, of T cells in Graves' hyperthyroidism and ophthalmopathy.

The sample consisted of peripheral blood mononuclear cells (PBMCs), taken at new diagnosis, from a patient treated with antithyroid drugs. This chain links TRBV14 with TRBJ1-2; 7 nucleotides line up with TRBD1. The receptor was derived from a woman aged 18-29 years with Graves disease. CDR3 protein: CASSLVVQGKGGYTF. Here the CDR3 DNA reads TGTGCCAGCAGCCTCGTGGTACAGGGGAAAGGTGGCTACACCTTC.